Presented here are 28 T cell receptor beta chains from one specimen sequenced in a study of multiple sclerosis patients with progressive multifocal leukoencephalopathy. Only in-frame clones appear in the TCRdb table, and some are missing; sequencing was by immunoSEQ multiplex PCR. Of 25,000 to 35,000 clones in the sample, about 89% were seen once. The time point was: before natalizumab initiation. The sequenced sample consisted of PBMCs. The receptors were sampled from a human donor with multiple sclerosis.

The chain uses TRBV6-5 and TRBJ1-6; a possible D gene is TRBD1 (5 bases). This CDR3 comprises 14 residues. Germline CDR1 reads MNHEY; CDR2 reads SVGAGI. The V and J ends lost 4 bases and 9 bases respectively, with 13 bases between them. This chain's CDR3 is CASSWTDIGSPLHF. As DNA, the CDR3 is TGTGCCAGCAGTTGGACGGACATCGGTTCACCCCTCCACTTT.

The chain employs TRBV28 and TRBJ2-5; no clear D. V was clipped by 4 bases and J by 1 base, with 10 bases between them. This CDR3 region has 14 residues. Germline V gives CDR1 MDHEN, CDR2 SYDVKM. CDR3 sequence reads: CASSSPRIQETQYF. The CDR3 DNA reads TGTGCCAGCAGTTCCCCCAGGATCCAAGAGACCCAGTACTTC.

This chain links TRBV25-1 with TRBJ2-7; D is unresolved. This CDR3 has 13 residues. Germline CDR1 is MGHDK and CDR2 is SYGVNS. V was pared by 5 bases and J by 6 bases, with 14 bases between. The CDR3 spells CASSRSEFIEQYF. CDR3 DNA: TGTGCCAGCAGTAGGTCAGAGTTTATCGAGCAGTACTTC.

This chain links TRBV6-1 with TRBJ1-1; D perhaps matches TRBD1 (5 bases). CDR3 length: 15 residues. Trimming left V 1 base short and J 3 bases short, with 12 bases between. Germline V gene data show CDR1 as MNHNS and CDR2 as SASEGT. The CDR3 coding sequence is TGTGCCAGCAGTGAAGTTCGGGGACTCCACACTGAAGCTTTCTTT. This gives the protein CASSEVRGLHTEAFF.

Here the CDR3 reads CASSYSPSFPYEQYF. CDR3 sequence (DNA): TGTGCCAGCAGTTACTCCCCAAGTTTTCCCTACGAGCAGTACTTC. The J gene is TRBJ2-7, the V gene TRBV6-5; D gene uncertain. Trimming left V 0 bases short and J 2 bases short, with 11 bases between. There are 15 residues in the CDR3. Germline CDR1 reads MNHEY; CDR2 reads SVGAGI.

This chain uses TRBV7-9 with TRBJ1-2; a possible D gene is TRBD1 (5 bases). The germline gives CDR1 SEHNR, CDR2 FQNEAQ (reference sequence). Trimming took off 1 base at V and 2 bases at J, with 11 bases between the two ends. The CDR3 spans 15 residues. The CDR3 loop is CASSLVGATNYGYTF. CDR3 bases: TGTGCCAGCAGCTTAGTTGGGGCCACGAACTATGGCTACACCTTC.

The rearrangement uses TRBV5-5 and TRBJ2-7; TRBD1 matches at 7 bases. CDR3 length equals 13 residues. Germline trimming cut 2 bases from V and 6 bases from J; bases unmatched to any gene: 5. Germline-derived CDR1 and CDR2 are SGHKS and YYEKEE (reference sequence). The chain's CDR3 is CASSFTGDGEQYF. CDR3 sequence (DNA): TGTGCCAGCAGCTTCACAGGGGATGGCGAGCAGTACTTC.

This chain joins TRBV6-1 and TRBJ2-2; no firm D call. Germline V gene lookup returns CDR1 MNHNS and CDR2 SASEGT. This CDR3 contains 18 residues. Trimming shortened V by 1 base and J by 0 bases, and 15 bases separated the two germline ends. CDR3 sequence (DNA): TGTGCCAGCAGTGAAGAGAAGGACCAGTTCGCGAACACCGGGGAGCTGTTTTTT. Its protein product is CASSEEKDQFANTGELFF.

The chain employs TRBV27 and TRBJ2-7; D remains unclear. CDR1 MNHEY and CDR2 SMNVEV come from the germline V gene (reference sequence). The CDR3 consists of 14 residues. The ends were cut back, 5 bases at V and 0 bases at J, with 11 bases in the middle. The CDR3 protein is CASSPRLDSYEQYF. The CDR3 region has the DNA TGTGCCAGCAGTCCCAGGCTGGACTCCTACGAGCAGTACTTC.

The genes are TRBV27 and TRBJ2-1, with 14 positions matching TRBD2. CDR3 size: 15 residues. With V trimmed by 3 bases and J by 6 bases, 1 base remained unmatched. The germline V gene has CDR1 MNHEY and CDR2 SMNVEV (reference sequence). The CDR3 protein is CASSFGTSGSNEQFF. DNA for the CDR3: TGTGCCAGCAGTTTCGGGACTAGCGGGAGCAATGAGCAGTTCTTC.

The CDR3 reads CSVEAQLNEKLFF. CDR3 nucleotide sequence: TGCAGCGTTGAAGCCCAGCTTAATGAAAAACTGTTTTTT. The gene calls are TRBV29-1 and TRBJ1-4, with no clear D. Trimming removed 1 base from V and 4 bases from J, with 7 bases in between. Germline CDR1 reads SQVTM; CDR2 reads ANQGSEA. CDR3 size: 13 residues.

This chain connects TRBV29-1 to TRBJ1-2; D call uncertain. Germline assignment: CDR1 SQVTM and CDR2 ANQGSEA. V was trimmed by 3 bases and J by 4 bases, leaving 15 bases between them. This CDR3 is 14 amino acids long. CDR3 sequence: CSVEEVGQLYGYTF. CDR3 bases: TGCAGCGTTGAGGAGGTGGGCCAGCTCTATGGCTACACCTTC.

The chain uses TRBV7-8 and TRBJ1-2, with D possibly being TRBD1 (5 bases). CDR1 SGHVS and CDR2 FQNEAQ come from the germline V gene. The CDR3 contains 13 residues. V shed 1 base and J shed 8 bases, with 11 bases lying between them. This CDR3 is CASSLEGTFGYTF. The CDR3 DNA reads TGTGCCAGCAGCTTAGAGGGGACCTTCGGCTACACCTTC. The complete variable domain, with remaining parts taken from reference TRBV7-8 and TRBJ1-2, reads GAGVSQSPRYKVAKRGQDVALRCDPISGHVSLFWYQQALGQGPEFLTYFQNEAQLDKSGLPSDRFFAERPEGSVSTLKIQRTQQEDSAVYLCASSLEGTFGYTFGSGTRLTVV.

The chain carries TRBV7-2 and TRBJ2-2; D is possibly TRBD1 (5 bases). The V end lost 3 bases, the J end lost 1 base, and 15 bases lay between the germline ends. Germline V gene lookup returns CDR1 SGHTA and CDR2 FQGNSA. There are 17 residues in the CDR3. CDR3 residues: CASSFLRGGQNTGELFF. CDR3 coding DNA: TGTGCCAGCAGCTTCCTTAGGGGCGGCCAGAACACCGGGGAGCTGTTTTTT.

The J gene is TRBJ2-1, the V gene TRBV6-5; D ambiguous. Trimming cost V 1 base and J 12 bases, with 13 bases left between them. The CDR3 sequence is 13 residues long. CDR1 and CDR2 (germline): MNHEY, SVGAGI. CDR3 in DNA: TGTGCCAGCAGTTACTTAGTTGGGGAACGGCAGTTCTTC. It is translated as CASSYLVGERQFF.

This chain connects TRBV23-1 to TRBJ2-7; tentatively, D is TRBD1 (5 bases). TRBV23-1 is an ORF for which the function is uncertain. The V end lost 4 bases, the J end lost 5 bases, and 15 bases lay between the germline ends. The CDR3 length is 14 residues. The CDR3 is CASSPTERGHEQYF. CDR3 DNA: TGCGCCAGCAGTCCGACAGAAAGGGGCCACGAGCAGTACTTC.

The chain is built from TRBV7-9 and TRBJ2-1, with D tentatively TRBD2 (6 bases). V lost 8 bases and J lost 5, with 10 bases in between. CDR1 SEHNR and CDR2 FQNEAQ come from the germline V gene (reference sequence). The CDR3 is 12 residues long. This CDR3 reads CASQWEDNEQFF. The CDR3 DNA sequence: TGTGCCAGCCAATGGGAGGACAATGAGCAGTTCTTC.

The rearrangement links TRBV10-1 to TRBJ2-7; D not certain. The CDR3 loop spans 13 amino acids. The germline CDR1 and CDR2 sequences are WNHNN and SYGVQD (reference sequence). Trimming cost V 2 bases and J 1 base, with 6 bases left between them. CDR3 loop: CASSEGWSYEQYF. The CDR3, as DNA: TGCGCCAGCAGTGAGGGGTGGTCCTACGAGCAGTACTTC.

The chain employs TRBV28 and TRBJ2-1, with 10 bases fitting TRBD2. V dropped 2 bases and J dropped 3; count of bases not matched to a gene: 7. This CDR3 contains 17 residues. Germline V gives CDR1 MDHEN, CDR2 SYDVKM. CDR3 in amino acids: CASSLVTGTSDYNEQFF. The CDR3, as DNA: TGTGCCAGCAGTTTAGTCACCGGGACTAGCGACTACAATGAGCAGTTCTTC.

The CDR3 region is CASSTTTYEQYF. DNA of the CDR3: TGTGCCAGCAGTACCACCACCTACGAGCAGTACTTC. V usage is TRBV6-5 and J usage is TRBJ2-5, with D uncertain. TRBJ2-7 matches the DNA end more closely, so the J call is doubtful. CDR3 length equals 12 residues. Germline assignment: CDR1 MNHEY and CDR2 SVGAGI.

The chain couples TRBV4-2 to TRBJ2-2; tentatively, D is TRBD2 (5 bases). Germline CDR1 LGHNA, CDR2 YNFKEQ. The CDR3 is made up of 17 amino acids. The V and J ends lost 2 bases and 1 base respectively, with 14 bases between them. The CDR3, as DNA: TGTGCCAGCAGCCAATTCCAGAGCGCGGGGAACACCGGGGAGCTGTTTTTT. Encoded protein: CASSQFQSAGNTGELFF.

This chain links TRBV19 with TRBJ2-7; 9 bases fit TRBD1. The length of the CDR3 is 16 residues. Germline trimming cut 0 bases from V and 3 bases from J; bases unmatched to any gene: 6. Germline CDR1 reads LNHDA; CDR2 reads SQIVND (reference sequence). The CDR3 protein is CASSIDSTGGNYEQYF. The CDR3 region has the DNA TGTGCCAGTAGTATAGACTCGACAGGGGGAAACTACGAGCAGTACTTC.

This CDR3 reads CASSIGLAVGDEQFF. In nucleotides, the CDR3 is TGTGCCAGTAGTATAGGACTAGCGGTAGGGGATGAGCAGTTCTTC. The chain joins TRBV19 to TRBJ2-1, with 9 bases aligning to TRBD2. V lost 1 base, J lost 8 bases, and 6 bases stayed unmatched. CDR3 length: 15 amino acids. Germline loops: CDR1 LNHDA, CDR2 SQIVND (reference sequence).

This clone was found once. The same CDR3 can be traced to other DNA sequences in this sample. The chain's CDR3 is CASTQGPLGQGRNEQYF. The DNA of the CDR3 is TGTGCCAGCACCCAAGGACCGCTTGGTCAGGGTCGTAACGAGCAGTACTTC. The V and J genes are TRBV21-1 and TRBJ2-7; the table names TRBD1, a call not compared with the DNA. TRBV21-1 is a recognized pseudogene. CDR3 length: 17 residues.

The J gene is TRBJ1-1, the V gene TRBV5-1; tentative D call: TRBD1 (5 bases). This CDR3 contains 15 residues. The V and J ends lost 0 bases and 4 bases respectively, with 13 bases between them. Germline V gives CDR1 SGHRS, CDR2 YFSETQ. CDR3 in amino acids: CASSLDPPGGTEAFF. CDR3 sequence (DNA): TGCGCCAGCAGCTTGGACCCCCCGGGGGGCACTGAAGCTTTCTTT. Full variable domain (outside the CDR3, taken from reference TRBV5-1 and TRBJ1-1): KAGVTQTPRYLIKTRGQQVTLSCSPISGHRSVSWYQQTPGQGLQFLFEYFSETQRNKGNFPGRFSGRQFSNSRSEMNVSTLELGDSALYLCASSLDPPGGTEAFFGQGTRLTVV.

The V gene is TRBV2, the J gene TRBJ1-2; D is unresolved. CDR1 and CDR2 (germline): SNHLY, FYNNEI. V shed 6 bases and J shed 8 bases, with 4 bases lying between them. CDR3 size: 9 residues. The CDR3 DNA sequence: TGTGCCAGCAGATCGGGCTACACCTTC. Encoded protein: CASRSGYTF.

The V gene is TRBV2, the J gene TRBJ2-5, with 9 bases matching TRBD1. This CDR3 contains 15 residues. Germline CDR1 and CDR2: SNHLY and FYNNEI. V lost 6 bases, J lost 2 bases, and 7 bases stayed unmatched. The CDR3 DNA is TGTGCCAGCAGATATCGGGACAGGGCTCAAGAGACCCAGTACTTC. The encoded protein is CASRYRDRAQETQYF.

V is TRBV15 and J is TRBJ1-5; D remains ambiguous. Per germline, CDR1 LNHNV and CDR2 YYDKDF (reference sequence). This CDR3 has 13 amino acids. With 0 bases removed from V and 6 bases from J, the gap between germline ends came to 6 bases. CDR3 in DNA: TGTGCCACCAGCAGAGAAGTCGGTCAGCCCCAGCATTTT. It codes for CATSREVGQPQHF.